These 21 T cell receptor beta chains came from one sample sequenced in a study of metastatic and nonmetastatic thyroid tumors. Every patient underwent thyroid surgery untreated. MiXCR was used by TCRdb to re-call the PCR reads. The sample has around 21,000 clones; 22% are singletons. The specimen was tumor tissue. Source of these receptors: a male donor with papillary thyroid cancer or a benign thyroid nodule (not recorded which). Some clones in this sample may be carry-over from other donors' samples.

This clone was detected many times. CDR3 loop: CASSRTPENQETQYF. CDR3 bases: TGCGCCAGCAGCCGGACACCGGAAAACCAAGAGACCCAGTACTTC. The gene calls are TRBV5-1 and TRBJ2-5, with D maybe TRBD1 (5 bases). V gave up 4 bases and J gave up 0 bases, with 13 bases separating them. From germline, CDR1 is SGHRS and CDR2 YFSETQ. The CDR3 runs 15 residues.

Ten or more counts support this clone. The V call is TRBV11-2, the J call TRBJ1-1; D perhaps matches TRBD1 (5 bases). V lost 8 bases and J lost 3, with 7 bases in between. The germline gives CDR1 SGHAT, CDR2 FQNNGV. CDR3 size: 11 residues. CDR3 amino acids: CASARDTEAFF. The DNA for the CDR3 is TGTGCCAGCGCCAGGGACACTGAAGCTTTCTTT.

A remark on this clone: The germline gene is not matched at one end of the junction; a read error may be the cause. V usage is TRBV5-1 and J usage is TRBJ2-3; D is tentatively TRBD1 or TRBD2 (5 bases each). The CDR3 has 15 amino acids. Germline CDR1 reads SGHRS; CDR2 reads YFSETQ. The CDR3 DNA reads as TGCTCCAGCAGCCTCGAGGGGCATGCCACAGATACGCAGTATTTT. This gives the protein CSSSLEGHATDTQYF. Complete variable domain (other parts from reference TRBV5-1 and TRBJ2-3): KAGVTQTPRYLIKTRGQQVTLSCSPISGHRSVSWYQQTPGQGLQFLFEYFSETQRNKGNFPGRFSGRQFSNSRSEMNVSTLELGDSALYLCSSSLEGHATDTQYFGPGTRLTVL.

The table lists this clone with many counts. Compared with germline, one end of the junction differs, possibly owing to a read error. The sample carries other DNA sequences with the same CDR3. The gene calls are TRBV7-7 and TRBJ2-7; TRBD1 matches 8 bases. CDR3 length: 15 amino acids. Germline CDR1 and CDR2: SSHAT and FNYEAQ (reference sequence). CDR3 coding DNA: TGTGCTAGCAGCTTAGCGTATGGACAGGGATACGAGCAGTACTTC. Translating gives CASSLAYGQGYEQYF.

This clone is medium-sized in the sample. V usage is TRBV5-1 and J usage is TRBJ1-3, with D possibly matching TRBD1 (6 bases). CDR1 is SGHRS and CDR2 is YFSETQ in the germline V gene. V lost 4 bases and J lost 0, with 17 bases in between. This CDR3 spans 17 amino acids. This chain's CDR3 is CASSLGSRDNSGNTIYF. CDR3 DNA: TGCGCCAGCAGCCTGGGGTCCCGGGACAACTCTGGAAACACCATATATTTT.

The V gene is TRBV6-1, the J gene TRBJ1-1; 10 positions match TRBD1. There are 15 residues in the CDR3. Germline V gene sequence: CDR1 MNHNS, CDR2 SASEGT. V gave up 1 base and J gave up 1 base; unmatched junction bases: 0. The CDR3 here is CASSEGQGANTEAFF. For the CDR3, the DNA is TGTGCCAGCAGTGAAGGACAGGGGGCGAACACTGAAGCTTTCTTT.

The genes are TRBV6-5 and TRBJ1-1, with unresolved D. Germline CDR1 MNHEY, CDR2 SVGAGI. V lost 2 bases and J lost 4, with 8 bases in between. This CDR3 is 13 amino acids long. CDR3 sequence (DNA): TGTGCCAGCAGTTACAGGGAGAGCACTGAAGCTTTCTTT. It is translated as CASSYRESTEAFF.

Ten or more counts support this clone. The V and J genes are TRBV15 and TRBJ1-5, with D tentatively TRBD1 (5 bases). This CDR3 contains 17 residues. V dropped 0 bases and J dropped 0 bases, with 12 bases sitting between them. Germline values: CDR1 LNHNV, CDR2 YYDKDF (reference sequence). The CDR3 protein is CATSRDFGGASNQPQHF. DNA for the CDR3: TGTGCCACCAGCAGAGACTTTGGCGGGGCTAGCAATCAGCCCCAGCATTTT.

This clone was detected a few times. The DNA for the CDR3 is TGTGCCAGCAGCGACGGTATTGGGGAGCAGTACTTC. This encodes CASSDGIGEQYF. The chain employs TRBV9 and TRBJ2-7, with D unclear. The V and J ends lost 3 bases and 7 bases respectively, with 11 bases between them. The germline V gene has CDR1 SGDLS and CDR2 YYNGEE. The length of the CDR3 is 12 residues.

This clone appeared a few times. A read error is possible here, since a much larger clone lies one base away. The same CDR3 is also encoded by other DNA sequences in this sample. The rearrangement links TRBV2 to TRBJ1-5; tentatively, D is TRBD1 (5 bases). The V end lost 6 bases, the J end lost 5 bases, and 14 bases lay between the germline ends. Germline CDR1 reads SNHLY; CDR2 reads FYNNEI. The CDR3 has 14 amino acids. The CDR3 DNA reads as TGTGCCAGCAGCAATAGGCAGGGTCATCAGCCCCAGCATTTT. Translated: CASSNRQGHQPQHF.

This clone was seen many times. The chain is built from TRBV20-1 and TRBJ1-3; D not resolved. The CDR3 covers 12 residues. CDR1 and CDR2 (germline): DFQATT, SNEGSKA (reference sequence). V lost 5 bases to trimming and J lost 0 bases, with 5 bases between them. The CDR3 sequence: CSAPTSGNTIYF. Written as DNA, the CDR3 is TGCAGTGCTCCTACCTCTGGAAACACCATATATTTT.

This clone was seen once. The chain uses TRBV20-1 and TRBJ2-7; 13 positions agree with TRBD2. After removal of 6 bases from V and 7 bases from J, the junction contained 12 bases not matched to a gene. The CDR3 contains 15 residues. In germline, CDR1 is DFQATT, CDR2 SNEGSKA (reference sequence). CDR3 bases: TGCAGTGCCCCACCCCCACTAGCGGGAGGGCTTGAGCAGTACTTC. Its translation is CSAPPPLAGGLEQYF.

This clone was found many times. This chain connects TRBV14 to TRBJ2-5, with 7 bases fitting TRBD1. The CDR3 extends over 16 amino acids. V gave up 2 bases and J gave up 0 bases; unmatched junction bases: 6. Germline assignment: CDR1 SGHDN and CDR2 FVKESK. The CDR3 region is CASSQPGTAYQETQYF. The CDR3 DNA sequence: TGTGCCAGCAGCCAACCCGGGACAGCGTACCAAGAGACCCAGTACTTC.

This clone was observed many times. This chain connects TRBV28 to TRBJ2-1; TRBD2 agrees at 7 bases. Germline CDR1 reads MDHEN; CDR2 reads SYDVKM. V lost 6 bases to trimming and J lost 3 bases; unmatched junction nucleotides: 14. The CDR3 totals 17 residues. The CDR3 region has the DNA TGTGCCAGCAGCTCAACGACCCTAGCGGACCTCTACAATGAGCAGTTCTTC. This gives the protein CASSSTTLADLYNEQFF. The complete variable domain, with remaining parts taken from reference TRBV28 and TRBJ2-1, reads DVKVTQSSRYLVKRTGEKVFLECVQDMDHENMFWYRQDPGLGLRLIYFSYDVKMKEKGDIPEGYSVSREKKERFSLILESASTNQTSMYLCASSSTTLADLYNEQFFGPGTRLTVL.

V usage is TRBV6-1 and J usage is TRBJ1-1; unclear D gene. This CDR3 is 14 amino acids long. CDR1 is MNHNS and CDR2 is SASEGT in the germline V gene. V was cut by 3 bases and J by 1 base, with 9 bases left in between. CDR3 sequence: CASSENTENTEAFF. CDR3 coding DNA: TGTGCCAGCAGTGAGAATACAGAGAACACTGAAGCTTTCTTT.

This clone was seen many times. The CDR3 DNA reads as TGTGCCAGCAGCCCCCCTGGCACAGATACGCAGTATTTT. Amino acid sequence: CASSPPGTDTQYF. The chain employs TRBV5-5 and TRBJ2-3, with D hard to call. The CDR3 runs to 13 residues. Germline V gene sequence: CDR1 SGHKS, CDR2 YYEKEE (reference sequence). Trimming cost V 4 bases and J 1 base, with 7 bases left between them.

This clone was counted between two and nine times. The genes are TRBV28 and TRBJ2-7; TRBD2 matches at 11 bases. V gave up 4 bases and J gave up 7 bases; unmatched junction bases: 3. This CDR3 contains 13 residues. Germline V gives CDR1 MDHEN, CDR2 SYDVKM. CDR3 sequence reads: CASSSGTSGEQYF. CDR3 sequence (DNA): TGTGCCAGCAGTTCAGGGACTAGCGGTGAGCAGTACTTC. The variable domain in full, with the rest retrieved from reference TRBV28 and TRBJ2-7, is DVKVTQSSRYLVKRTGEKVFLECVQDMDHENMFWYRQDPGLGLRLIYFSYDVKMKEKGDIPEGYSVSREKKERFSLILESASTNQTSMYLCASSSGTSGEQYFGPGTRLTVT.

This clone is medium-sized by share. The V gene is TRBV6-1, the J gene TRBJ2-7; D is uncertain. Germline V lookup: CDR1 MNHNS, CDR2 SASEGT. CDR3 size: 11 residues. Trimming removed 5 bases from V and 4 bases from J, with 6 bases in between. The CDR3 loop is CASSPNYEQYF. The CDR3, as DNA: TGTGCCAGCAGTCCCAATTACGAGCAGTACTTC.

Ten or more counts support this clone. CDR3: CSVRAETYEQYF. The CDR3 DNA reads as TGCAGCGTTCGGGCGGAGACCTACGAGCAGTACTTC. The chain links TRBV29-1 to TRBJ2-7, with D uncertain. The V and J ends lost 5 bases and 2 bases respectively, with 10 bases between them. In germline, CDR1 is SQVTM, CDR2 ANQGSEA. This CDR3 has 12 residues.

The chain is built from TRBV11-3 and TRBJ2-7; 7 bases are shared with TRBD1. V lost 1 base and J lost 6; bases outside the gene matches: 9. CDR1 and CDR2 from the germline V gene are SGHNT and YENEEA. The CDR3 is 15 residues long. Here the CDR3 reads CASSLGSRTGVEQYF. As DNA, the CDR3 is TGTGCCAGCAGCTTAGGGTCCAGGACAGGTGTCGAGCAGTACTTC.

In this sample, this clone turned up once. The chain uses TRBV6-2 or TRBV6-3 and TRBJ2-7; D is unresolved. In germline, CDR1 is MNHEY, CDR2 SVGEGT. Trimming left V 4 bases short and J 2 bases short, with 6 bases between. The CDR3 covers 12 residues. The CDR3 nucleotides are TGTGCCAGCAGTTCATCGCCCTACGAGCAGTACTTC. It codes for CASSSSPYEQYF.